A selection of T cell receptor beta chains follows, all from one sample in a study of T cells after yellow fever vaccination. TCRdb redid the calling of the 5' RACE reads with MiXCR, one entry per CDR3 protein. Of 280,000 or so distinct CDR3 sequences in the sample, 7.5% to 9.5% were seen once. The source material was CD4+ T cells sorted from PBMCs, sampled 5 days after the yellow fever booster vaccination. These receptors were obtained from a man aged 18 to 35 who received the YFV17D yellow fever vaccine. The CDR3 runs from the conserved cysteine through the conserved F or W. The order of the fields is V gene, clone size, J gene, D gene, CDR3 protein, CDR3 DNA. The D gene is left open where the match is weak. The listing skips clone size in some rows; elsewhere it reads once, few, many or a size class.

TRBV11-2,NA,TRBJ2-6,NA,CASSSWAVTGWRANVLTF,TGTGCCAGCAGCTCCTGGGCCGTTACAGGGTGGAGGGCCAACGTCCTGACTTTC
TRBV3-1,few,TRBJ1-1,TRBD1,CASSHMGQMNTEAFF,TGTGCCAGCAGCCACATGGGACAGATGAACACTGAAGCTTTCTTT
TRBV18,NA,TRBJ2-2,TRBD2,CASSGRPLLNTGELFF,TGTGCCAGCTCCGGGAGGCCCCTCCTCAACACCGGGGAGCTGTTTTTT
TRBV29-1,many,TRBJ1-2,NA,CSVGTTEGYTF,TGCAGCGTTGGGACCACGGAGGGCTACACCTTC
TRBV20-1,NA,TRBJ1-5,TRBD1,CSAPPRTGDEPQHF,TGCAGTGCCCCCCCCCGGACAGGGGACGAGCCCCAGCATTTT
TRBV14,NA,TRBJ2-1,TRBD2,CASSRKRDSYNEQFF,TGTGCCAGCAGCCGGAAGCGGGACTCCTACAATGAGCAGTTCTTC
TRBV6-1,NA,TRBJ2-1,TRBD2,CASSDKRGASLIYNEQFF,TGTGCCAGCAGTGATAAGCGGGGGGCTTCCCTAATATACAATGAGCAGTTCTTC
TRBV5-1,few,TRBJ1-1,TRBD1,CASSRRTGALGMNTEAFF,TGCGCCAGCAGCAGAAGGACAGGCGCCCTAGGCATGAACACTGAAGCTTTCTTT
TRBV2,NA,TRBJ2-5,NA,CASPRLTNQETQYF,TGTGCCAGCCCTCGACTCACCAACCAAGAGACCCAGTACTTC
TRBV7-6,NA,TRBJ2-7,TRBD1,CASSLLSGQGRYEQYF,TGTGCCAGCAGCCTCCTCTCGGGACAGGGGAGGTACGAGCAGTACTTC
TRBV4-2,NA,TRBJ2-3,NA,CASSPRGPDDTQYF,TGTGCCAGCAGCCCGCGGGGCCCCGACGATACGCAGTATTTT